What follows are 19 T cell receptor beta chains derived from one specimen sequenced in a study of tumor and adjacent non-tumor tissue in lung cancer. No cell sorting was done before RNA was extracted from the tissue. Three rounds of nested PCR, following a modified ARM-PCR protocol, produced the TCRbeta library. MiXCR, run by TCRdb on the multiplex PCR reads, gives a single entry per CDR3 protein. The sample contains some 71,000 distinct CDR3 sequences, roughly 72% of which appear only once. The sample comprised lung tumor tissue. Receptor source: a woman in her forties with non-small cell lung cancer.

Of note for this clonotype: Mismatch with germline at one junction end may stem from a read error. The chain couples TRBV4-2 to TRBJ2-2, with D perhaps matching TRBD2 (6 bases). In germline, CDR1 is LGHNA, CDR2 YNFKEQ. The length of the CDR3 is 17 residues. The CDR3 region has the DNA TGTGCCATCAGCCAAGGTGGAACGGGAGCGGGTACCGGGGAGCTGTTTTTT. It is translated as CAISQGGTGAGTGELFF.

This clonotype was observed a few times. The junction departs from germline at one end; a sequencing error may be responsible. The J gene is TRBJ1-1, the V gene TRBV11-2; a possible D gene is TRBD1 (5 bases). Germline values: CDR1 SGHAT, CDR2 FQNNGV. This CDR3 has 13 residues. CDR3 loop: CVSSFREGTGAFF. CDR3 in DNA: TGTGTCAGCAGCTTTCGTGAGGGGACGGGGGCTTTCTTT. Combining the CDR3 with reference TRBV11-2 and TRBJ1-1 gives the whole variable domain EAGVAQSPRYKIIEKRQSVAFWCNPISGHATLYWYQQILGQGPKLLIQFQNNGVVDDSQLPKDRFSAERLKGVDSTLKIQPAKLEDSAVYLCVSSFREGTGAFFGQGTRLTVV.

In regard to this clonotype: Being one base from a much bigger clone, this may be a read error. CDR3 sequence reads: CAWTGISDYSNEQFF. The CDR3, as DNA: TGTGCCTGGACCGGGATTAGCGATTACTCCAATGAGCAGTTCTTC. This chain uses TRBV30 with TRBJ2-1, with a possible D match to TRBD2 (5 bases). Trimming stripped 4 bases from V and 6 bases from J, with 19 bases between. The CDR3 sequence is 15 residues long. Germline CDR1 and CDR2: GTSNPN and SVGIG (reference sequence).

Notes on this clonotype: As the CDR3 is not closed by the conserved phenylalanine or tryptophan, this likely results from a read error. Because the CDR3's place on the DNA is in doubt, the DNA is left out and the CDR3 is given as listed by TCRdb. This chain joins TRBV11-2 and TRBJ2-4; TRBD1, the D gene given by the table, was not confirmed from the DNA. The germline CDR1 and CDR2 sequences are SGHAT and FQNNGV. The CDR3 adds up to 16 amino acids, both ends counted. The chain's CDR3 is CASSLSGQLTKNIQYL.

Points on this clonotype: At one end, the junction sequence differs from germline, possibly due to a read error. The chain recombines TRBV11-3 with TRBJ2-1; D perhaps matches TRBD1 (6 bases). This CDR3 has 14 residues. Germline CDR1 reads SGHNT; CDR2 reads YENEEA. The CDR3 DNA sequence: TGTGTCAGCGGCCCCGGACAGTGGGGCAATGATCAGTTCTTC. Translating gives CVSGPGQWGNDQFF.

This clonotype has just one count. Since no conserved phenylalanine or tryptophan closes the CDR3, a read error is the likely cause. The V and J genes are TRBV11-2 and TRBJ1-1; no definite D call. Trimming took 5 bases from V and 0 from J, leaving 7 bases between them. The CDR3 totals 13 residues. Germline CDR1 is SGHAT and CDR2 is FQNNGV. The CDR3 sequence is CASSLTLNTEAFY. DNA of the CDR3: TGTGCCAGCAGCCTAACGCTGAACACTGAAGCTTTCTAT.

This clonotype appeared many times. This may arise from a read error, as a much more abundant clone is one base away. For the CDR3, the DNA is TGTGCCAGCAGCTTACGGTTCGAGCAGCTCTTC. This gives the protein CASSLRFEQLF. J is TRBJ2-1 and V is TRBV11-3; no definite D call. Germline V gene sequence: CDR1 SGHNT, CDR2 YENEEA. The CDR3 consists of 11 residues.

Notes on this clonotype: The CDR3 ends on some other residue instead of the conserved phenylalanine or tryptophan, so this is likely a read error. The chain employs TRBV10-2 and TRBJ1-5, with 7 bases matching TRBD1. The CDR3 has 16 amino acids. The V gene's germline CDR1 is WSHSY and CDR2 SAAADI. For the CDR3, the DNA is TGCGCCAGCAAACAGGGGTGGCCTGCGAGCACTCAGCCCCAGCATCTT. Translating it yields CASKQGWPASTQPQHL.

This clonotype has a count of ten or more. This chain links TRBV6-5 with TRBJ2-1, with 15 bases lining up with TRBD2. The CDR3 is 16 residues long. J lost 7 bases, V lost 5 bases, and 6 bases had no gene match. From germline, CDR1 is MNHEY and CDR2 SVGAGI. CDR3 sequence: CASSRTSGGVGNEQFF. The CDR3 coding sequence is TGTGCCAGCAGTCGGACTAGCGGGGGGGTGGGGAATGAGCAGTTCTTC.

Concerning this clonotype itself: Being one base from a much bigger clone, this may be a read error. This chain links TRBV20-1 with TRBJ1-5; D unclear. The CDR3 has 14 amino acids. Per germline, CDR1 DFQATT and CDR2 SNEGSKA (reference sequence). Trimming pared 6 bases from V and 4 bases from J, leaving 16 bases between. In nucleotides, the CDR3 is TGCAGTGCCCCACTCAGCTACGATAATCAGCCCCAGCATTTT. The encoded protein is CSAPLSYDNQPQHF.

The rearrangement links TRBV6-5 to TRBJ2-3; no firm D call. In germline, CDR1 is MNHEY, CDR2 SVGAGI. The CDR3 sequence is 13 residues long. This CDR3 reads CTTHGVVSDTQYF. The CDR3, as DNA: TGTACCACTCATGGGGTAGTATCAGATACGCAGTATTTT.

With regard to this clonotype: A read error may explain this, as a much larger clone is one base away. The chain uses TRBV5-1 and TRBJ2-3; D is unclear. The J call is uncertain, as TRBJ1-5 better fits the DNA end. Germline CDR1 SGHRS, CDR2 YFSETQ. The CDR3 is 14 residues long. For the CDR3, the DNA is TGCGCCAGCAGCTTTCAATCTAGCACAGATACGCAGCATTTT. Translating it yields CASSFQSSTDTQHF.

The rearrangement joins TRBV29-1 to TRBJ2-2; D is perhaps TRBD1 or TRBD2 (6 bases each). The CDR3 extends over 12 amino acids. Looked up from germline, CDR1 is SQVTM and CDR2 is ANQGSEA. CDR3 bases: TGCATCGGGGGCCTGAAGGCCGGGGAGCTGTTTTTT. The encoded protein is CIGGLKAGELFF.

The CDR3 here is CASSFPEGAGAFF. DNA of the CDR3: TGTGCCAGCAGCTTTCCAGAGGGGGCGGGGGCTTTCTTT. V and J are TRBV11-2 and TRBJ1-1, with TRBD1 matching over 7 bases. CDR3 length equals 13 residues. V shed 3 bases and J 11 bases; nucleotides not matched to a gene: 9. The V gene's germline CDR1 is SGHAT and CDR2 FQNNGV.

The CDR3 reads CASSPQQGVDTEAFF. Written as DNA, the CDR3 is TGCGCCAGCAGTCCGCAACAGGGAGTGGACACTGAAGCTTTCTTT. The chain combines TRBV4-1 with TRBJ1-1; the D gene is possibly TRBD1 (6 bases). Germline V CDR1 and CDR2: MGHRA, YSYEKL. The CDR3 is made up of 15 amino acids. V was pared by 6 bases and J by 3 bases, with 17 bases between.

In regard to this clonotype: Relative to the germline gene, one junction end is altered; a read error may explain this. The CDR3 here is CVSSPGGASMAGELFF. As DNA, the CDR3 is TGTGTCAGCAGCCCAGGGGGTGCTAGCATGGCCGGGGAGCTGTTTTTT. The chain has TRBV11-1 and TRBJ2-2; 7 bases are shared with TRBD1. CDR1 and CDR2 from the germline V gene are SGHAT and FQDESV (reference sequence). The CDR3 spans 16 residues.

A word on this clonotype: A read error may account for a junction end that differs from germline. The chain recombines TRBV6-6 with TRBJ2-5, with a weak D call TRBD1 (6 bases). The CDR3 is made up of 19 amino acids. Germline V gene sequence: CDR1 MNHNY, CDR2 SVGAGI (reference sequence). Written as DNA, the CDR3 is TGTGCCAGCAGTTACATCTTCGGGTTTGATTGGGACAAGCAAGAGACGCAGTGCTTC. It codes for CASSYIFGFDWDKQETQCF.

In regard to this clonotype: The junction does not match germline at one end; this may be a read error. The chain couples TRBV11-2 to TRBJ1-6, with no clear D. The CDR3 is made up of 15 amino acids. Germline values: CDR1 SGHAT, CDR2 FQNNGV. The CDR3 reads CVSCLASGNNSPLQF. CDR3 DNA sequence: TGTGTCAGCTGCTTAGCCTCGGGGAATAATTCACCCCTCCAGTTT.

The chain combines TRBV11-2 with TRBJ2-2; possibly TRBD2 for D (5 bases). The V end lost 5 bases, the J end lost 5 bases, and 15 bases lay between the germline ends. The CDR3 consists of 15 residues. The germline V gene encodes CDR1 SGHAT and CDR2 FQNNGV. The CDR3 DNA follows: TGTGCCAGCAGCAAAGCCCGGGGAGAAACCGGGGAGCTGTTTTTT. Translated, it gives CASSKARGETGELFF.